This T cell receptor beta chain was retrieved from a study of blood T cell repertoires in COVID-19. The data were produced by immunoSEQ multiplex PCR, yet TCRdb's version contains in-frame clones alone and is incomplete. This sample yields approximately 120,000 clones, of which about 90% are seen a single time; around 2.1% belongs to the top ten. Between the trimmed V and J ends, which lost 4 bases and 10 bases, there was a span of 11 bases. Germline CDR1 reads SGHTA; CDR2 reads FQGNSA. The CDR3 has 12 amino acids. This sequence originates from a man aged 50 to 59 with COVID-19, enrolled during active disease. This chain uses TRBV7-2 with TRBJ2-1, with D possibly TRBD2 on 6 matching bases. The sequenced material came from peripheral blood. CDR3 protein: CASSSYRGEQFF. DNA of the CDR3: TGTGCCAGCAGCTCCTACCGGGGGGAGCAGTTCTTC.